This is a list of T cell receptor beta chains from one sample in a study of shared clonotypes between healthy human individuals. Produced via immunoSEQ multiplex PCR; TCRdb's table is partial and in-frame only. The table lists 75,000 to 100,000 clones, about half of them singletons. Sequencing used PBMCs. These receptors were obtained from a woman aged 40 to 55 in good health. Some clones in this sample may be carry-over from other donors' samples. CDR3s include the opening cysteine and the closing phenylalanine or tryptophan. A D gene is named only where the DNA matches it firmly. Rows give clone size only sometimes, using once, few, many, or a class for an expanded clone.

clone_size	j_call	v_call	d_call	cdr3_aa	cdr3_nt
.	TRBJ1-1	TRBV29-1	.	CSVDTWVEAFF	TGCAGCGTTGACACATGGGTTGAAGCTTTCTTT
many	TRBJ2-7	TRBV5-4	TRBD2	CASSAGTSGAYEQYF	TGTGCCAGCAGCGCCGGGACTAGCGGCGCCTACGAGCAGTACTTC
many	TRBJ2-7	TRBV10-3	TRBD1	CAISDPRQGDYEQYF	TGTGCCATCAGTGACCCGAGACAGGGGGACTACGAGCAGTACTTC
many	TRBJ2-7	TRBV29-1	.	CSVEDLLHEQYF	TGCAGCGTTGAAGATCTTCTCCACGAGCAGTACTTC
once	TRBJ1-2	TRBV29-1	TRBD1	CSDWTGGYGYTF	TGCAGCGACTGGACAGGGGGGTATGGCTACACCTTC
.	TRBJ1-1	TRBV6-5	.	CASSEQGWNTEAFF	TGTGCCAGCAGTGAACAGGGCTGGAACACTGAAGCTTTCTTT
.	TRBJ2-5	TRBV18	.	CASSPVGGTETQYF	TGTGCCAGCTCACCGGTCGGCGGGACAGAGACCCAGTACTTC
many	TRBJ2-6	TRBV30	.	CAWSVGGANVLTF	TGTGCCTGGAGTGTGGGTGGGGCCAACGTCCTGACTTTC
many	TRBJ1-2	TRBV11-2	TRBD1	CASSLGTGSDYGYTF	TGTGCCAGCAGCTTAGGGACAGGGTCCGACTATGGCTACACCTTC
.	TRBJ1-2	TRBV28	.	CASSLVPLGYGYTF	TGTGCCAGCAGTTTAGTTCCTCTAGGCTATGGCTACACCTTC
many	TRBJ2-7	TRBV4-3	.	CASSQARLPARIYEQYF	TGCGCCAGCAGCCAGGCCCGACTACCAGCGCGGATATACGAGCAGTACTTC
.	TRBJ2-7	TRBV7-2	.	CASSLGRYEQYF	TGTGCCAGCAGCTTAGGGCGGTACGAGCAGTACTTC
few	TRBJ2-7	TRBV29-1	.	CSVEETRDNEQYF	TGCAGCGTTGAAGAGACTAGAGACAACGAGCAGTACTTC
many	TRBJ2-7	TRBV11-2	.	CASSLTPLGPYEQYF	TGTGCCAGCAGCTTAACACCCCTCGGGCCCTACGAGCAGTACTTC
many	TRBJ2-7	TRBV28	TRBD2	CASSPSGTSVYEQYF	TGTGCCAGCAGTCCTTCCGGGACTAGCGTCTACGAGCAGTACTTC
many	TRBJ2-4	TRBV4-1	.	CASSQSREKNIQYF	TGCGCCAGCAGCCAATCCAGGGAAAAAAACATTCAGTACTTC
.	TRBJ2-2	TRBV6-5	TRBD1	CASSSTGGTGELFF	TGTGCCAGCAGTTCGACAGGGGGGACCGGGGAGCTGTTTTTT